Shown below are 18 T cell receptor beta chains from a single sample sequenced in a study of control samples from healthy donors and cancer patients. Repertoires were generated with immunoSEQ multiplex PCR, while TCRdb's copy carries only in-frame clones and drops some. The repertoire has 150,000 to 200,000 clones, 91% of them found once; the top ten carry approximately 1.5%. Sequenced input: blood. Receptors were obtained from a woman aged 25 to 39 in good health.

The genes are TRBV30 and TRBJ1-5, with a tentative D call TRBD1 (5 bases). Germline CDR1 reads GTSNPN; CDR2 reads SVGIG (reference sequence). The germline V and J ends were trimmed by 0 bases and 7 bases, with 16 bases remaining between them. This CDR3 comprises 15 residues. The CDR3 protein is CAWSVRGRAGQPQHF. Written as DNA, the CDR3 is TGTGCCTGGAGTGTACGGGGCAGGGCAGGGCAGCCCCAGCATTTT.

The chain is built from TRBV28 and TRBJ2-3; 14 bases align to TRBD2. V shed 2 bases, J shed 6 bases, and the junction held 4 bases outside the gene matches. The CDR3 spans 16 residues. Germline CDR1 MDHEN, CDR2 SYDVKM. The CDR3 loop reads CASSLPGLAGVDTQYF. In nucleotides, the CDR3 is TGTGCCAGCAGTTTACCGGGACTAGCGGGAGTGGATACGCAGTATTTT.

The chain is built from TRBV9 and TRBJ2-1; TRBD2 matches 12 bases. Per the germline V gene, CDR1 is SGDLS and CDR2 is YYNGEE. J gave up 4 bases and V 0 bases, and 2 bases lay outside the gene matches. The CDR3 consists of 16 residues. This chain's CDR3 is CASSVASGRVYNEQFF. CDR3 nucleotides: TGTGCCAGCAGCGTAGCTAGCGGGAGGGTTTACAATGAGCAGTTCTTC.

This clone was seen just once. This chain links TRBV10-1 with TRBJ1-2; 7 nucleotides line up with TRBD1. Germline CDR1 WNHNN, CDR2 SYGVQD (reference sequence). V trimming: 0 bases; J trimming: 6 bases; junction bases outside the gene matches: 1. CDR3 length: 13 amino acids. For the CDR3, the DNA is TGCGCCAGCAGTGAGTCGACAGGGCATGGCTACACCTTC. Its protein is CASSESTGHGYTF.

The V call is TRBV6-1, the J call TRBJ1-1; D remains ambiguous. CDR3 length equals 15 residues. V lost 2 bases and J 0 bases, leaving 10 bases between the germline ends. CDR1 and CDR2 from the germline V gene are MNHNS and SASEGT. The CDR3 nucleotides are TGTGCCAGCAGTGAAAGTGGCCAGATGAACACTGAAGCTTTCTTT. As protein: CASSESGQMNTEAFF.

The rearrangement links TRBV6-5 to TRBJ1-2; 8 nucleotides align to TRBD1. This CDR3 comprises 14 residues. Germline V gene data show CDR1 as MNHEY and CDR2 as SVGAGI. Germline trimming cut 10 bases from V and 3 bases from J; bases unmatched to any gene: 10. CDR3 amino acids: CATRTGPSDYGYTF. The CDR3 nucleotides read TGTGCCACCCGGACAGGGCCATCTGACTATGGCTACACCTTC.

This rearrangement joins TRBV28 to TRBJ1-6; TRBD1 aligns across 9 bases. In germline, CDR1 is MDHEN, CDR2 SYDVKM. The trim removed 5 bases at V and 7 bases at J, leaving 9 bases unmatched. The CDR3 runs 16 residues. The CDR3 loop reads CASSTGGGRGNSPLHF. The DNA of the CDR3 is TGTGCCAGCAGTACAGGGGGCGGTCGGGGAAATTCACCCCTCCACTTT. The whole variable domain, remainder taken from reference TRBV28 and TRBJ1-6, is DVKVTQSSRYLVKRTGEKVFLECVQDMDHENMFWYRQDPGLGLRLIYFSYDVKMKEKGDIPEGYSVSREKKERFSLILESASTNQTSMYLCASSTGGGRGNSPLHFGNGTRLTVT.

The chain couples TRBV6-2 or TRBV6-3 to TRBJ2-5; D remains unclear. Germline V lookup: CDR1 MNHEY, CDR2 SVGEGT. Trimming left V 5 bases short and J 2 bases short, with 9 bases between. The CDR3 consists of 13 residues. This CDR3 is CASSGRQQETQYF. Here the CDR3 DNA reads TGTGCCAGCAGTGGCCGACAACAAGAGACCCAGTACTTC.

The chain employs TRBV3-1 (or the pseudogene TRBV3-2) and TRBJ2-5, with D possibly TRBD1 on 5 matching bases. CDR1 is LGHDT and CDR2 is YNNKEL in the germline V gene (reference sequence). This CDR3 is 13 amino acids long. V was shortened by 4 bases and J by 5 bases, with 11 bases between the two germline ends. For the CDR3, the DNA is TGTGCCAGCAGCCGGGGCGTGCGGGAGACCCAGTACTTC. This translates into CASSRGVRETQYF.

This chain links TRBV29-1 with TRBJ2-5; D unclear. The CDR3 length is 12 residues. Trimming stripped 3 bases from V and 1 base from J, with 6 bases between. The germline V gene has CDR1 SQVTM and CDR2 ANQGSEA. The DNA of the CDR3 is TGCAGCGTTGAGTTCAGCCAAGAGACCCAGTACTTC. It translates to CSVEFSQETQYF.

The rearrangement joins TRBV25-1 to TRBJ2-5; weak D call: TRBD1 (5 bases). Germline CDR1 is MGHDK and CDR2 is SYGVNS. The CDR3 covers 13 residues. The V gene lost 2 bases and the J gene lost 1 base, with 5 bases spanning the gap. CDR3 sequence: CASSEQGQETQYF. The CDR3 DNA sequence: TGTGCCAGCAGTGAACAGGGCCAAGAGACCCAGTACTTC.

V and J are TRBV2 and TRBJ2-5; 7 nucleotides match TRBD1. V was clipped by 2 bases and J by 5 bases; unmatched bases: 8. The germline gives CDR1 SNHLY, CDR2 FYNNEI. The CDR3 loop spans 15 amino acids. The CDR3 DNA is TGTGCCAGCAGTGAAAGAGGGGGCGGTGGGGAGACCCAGTACTTC. It codes for CASSERGGGGETQYF.

The chain carries TRBV4-3 and TRBJ2-6; D ambiguous. CDR1 and CDR2 (germline): LGHNA, YSLEER. The V end was cut by 1 base, the J end by 0 bases, with 7 bases between. The CDR3 spans 16 residues. The CDR3 nucleotides read TGCGCCAGCAGCCAAGGGGCGACCTCTGGGGCCAACGTCCTGACTTTC. Its protein is CASSQGATSGANVLTF.

The chain couples TRBV7-3 to TRBJ2-7; 10 positions match TRBD2. Looked up from germline, CDR1 is SGHTA and CDR2 is FQGTGA. V was pared by 2 bases and J by 3 bases, with 1 base of the junction left unmatched. CDR3 length: 14 residues. The CDR3 here is CASSLLAGGYEQYF. The CDR3 nucleotides are TGTGCCAGCAGCTTATTAGCGGGGGGCTACGAGCAGTACTTC.

V and J are TRBV3-1 (or the pseudogene TRBV3-2) and TRBJ2-2, with TRBD2 identical over 8 bases. The junction had 13 bases not matched to a gene; V was cut back by 1 base and J by 0 bases. The CDR3 totals 20 residues. Germline V gives CDR1 LGHDT, CDR2 YNNKEL (reference sequence). Written as DNA, the CDR3 is TGTGCCAGCAGCCAAGCCCCGACTAGCGCGAAACACCCGAACACCGGGGAGCTGTTTTTT. Translating it yields CASSQAPTSAKHPNTGELFF.

V gene TRBV7-2 combines with J gene TRBJ2-1; 14 positions match TRBD2. The CDR3 length is 16 residues. V lost 5 bases, J lost 9 bases, and 9 bases stayed unmatched. Germline V lookup: CDR1 SGHTA, CDR2 FQGNSA. The CDR3 loop is CASSQRLAGGPGEQFF. In DNA, the CDR3 is TGTGCCAGCAGCCAGAGACTAGCGGGAGGGCCTGGTGAGCAGTTCTTC.

This clone was seen just once. V is TRBV19 and J is TRBJ2-7, with D hard to call. This CDR3 is 12 amino acids long. CDR1 is LNHDA, CDR2 SQIVND, per germline (reference sequence). Trimming stripped 4 bases from V and 5 bases from J, with 9 bases between. The CDR3, as DNA: TGTGCCAGTAGTACCAATACAAACGAGCAGTACTTC. Translation gives CASSTNTNEQYF.

V and J are TRBV27 and TRBJ1-2, with 10 bases lining up with TRBD1. Germline V gene sequence: CDR1 MNHEY, CDR2 SMNVEV (reference sequence). V gave up 5 bases and J gave up 2 bases; unmatched junction bases: 5. This CDR3 has 15 residues. In DNA form, the CDR3 reads TGTGCCAGCAGTCCCTCGACAGGGGGCAACTATGGCTACACCTTC. Its protein is CASSPSTGGNYGYTF.